This T cell receptor beta chain was sequenced during a study of T-cell memory formation after mild COVID-19. TCRdb re-called the 5' RACE reads through MiXCR, storing one row per CDR3 protein. The profile covers 400,000 to 450,000 distinct CDR3 sequences, with 18% appearing a single time and roughly a fifth taken by the ten largest. The table lists this clonotype with a few counts. Its target is not known. CDR3 length: 13 amino acids. V lost 6 bases, J lost 9 bases, and 8 bases stayed unmatched. Looked up from germline, CDR1 is SNHLY and CDR2 is FYNNEI. Study-level findings and limits: CD4+ contracting clones were found mainly in CM and EM, and CD8+ ones in EMRA.

This TCR was sampled from a man younger than 30 who had mild COVID-19 (a few samples of this study predate the infection). Cell type and time point are not known. The sample comprised PBMCs or a T cell subset sorted from them (not recorded which). V is TRBV2 and J is TRBJ1-5, with TRBD1 matching 7 bases. In DNA, the CDR3 is TGTGCCAGCAGACAGGGGCCGCTCTGGCCCCAGCATTTT. Its protein product is CASRQGPLWPQHF.